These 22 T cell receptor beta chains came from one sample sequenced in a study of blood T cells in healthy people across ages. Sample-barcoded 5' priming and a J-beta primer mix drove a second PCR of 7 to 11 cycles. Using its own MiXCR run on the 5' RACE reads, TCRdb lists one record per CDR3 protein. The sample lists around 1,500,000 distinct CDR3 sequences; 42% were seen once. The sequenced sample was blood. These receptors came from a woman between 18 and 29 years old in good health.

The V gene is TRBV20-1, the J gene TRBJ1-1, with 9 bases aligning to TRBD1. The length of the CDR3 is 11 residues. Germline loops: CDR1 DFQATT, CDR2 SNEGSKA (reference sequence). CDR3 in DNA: TGCCGATGGACAGGGGAAAATGAAGCTTTCTTT. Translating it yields CRWTGENEAFF.

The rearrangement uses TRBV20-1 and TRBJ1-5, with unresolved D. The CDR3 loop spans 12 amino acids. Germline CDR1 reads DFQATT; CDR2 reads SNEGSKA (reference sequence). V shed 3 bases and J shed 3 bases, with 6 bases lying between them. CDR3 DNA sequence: TGCAGTGCTAGTCAGCCCAATCAGCCCCAGCATTTT. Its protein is CSASQPNQPQHF.

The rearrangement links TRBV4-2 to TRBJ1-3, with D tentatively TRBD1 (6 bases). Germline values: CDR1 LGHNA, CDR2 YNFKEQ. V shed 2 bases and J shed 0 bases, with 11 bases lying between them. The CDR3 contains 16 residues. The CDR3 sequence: CASSQRDTASGNTIYF. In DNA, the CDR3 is TGTGCCAGCAGCCAAAGGGACACGGCCTCTGGAAACACCATATATTTT.

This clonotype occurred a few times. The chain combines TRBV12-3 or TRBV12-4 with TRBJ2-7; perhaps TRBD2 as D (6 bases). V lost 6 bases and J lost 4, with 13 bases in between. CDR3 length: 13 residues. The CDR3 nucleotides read TGTGCCAGCAGACCCTCGGGGGTGTACGAGCAGTACTTC. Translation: CASRPSGVYEQYF.

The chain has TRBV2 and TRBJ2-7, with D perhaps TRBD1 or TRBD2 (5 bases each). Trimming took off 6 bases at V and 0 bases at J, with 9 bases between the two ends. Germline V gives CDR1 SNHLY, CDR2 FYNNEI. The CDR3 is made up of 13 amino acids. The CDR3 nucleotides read TGTGCCAGCAGCGGGGACCTCTCCTACGAGCAGTACTTC. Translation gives CASSGDLSYEQYF.

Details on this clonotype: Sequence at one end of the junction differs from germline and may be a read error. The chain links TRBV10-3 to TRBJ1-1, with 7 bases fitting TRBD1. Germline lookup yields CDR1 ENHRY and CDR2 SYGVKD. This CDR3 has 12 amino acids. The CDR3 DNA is TGTGCCAGCAGTGAATCCAGGGGGGGAGCTTTCTTT. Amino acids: CASSESRGGAFF.

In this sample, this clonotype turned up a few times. Here the CDR3 DNA reads TGTGCCAGCTCACCCCGGACGGTGGGGCGTCAGCCCCAGCATTTT. Amino acids: CASSPRTVGRQPQHF. This chain uses TRBV18 with TRBJ1-5; perhaps TRBD1 as D (5 bases). The V end lost 3 bases, the J end lost 6 bases, and 15 bases lay between the germline ends. CDR3 length: 15 residues. Germline V gene sequence: CDR1 KGHSH, CDR2 LQKENI.

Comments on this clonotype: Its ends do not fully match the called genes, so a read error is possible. CDR3 sequence (DNA): TGTGCCATCAGTGAGGGGGGAGCAGCCTACAATGGGCAGTTCTTC. Its protein product is CAISEGGAAYNGQFF. The chain employs TRBV10-3 and TRBJ2-1; the D call may be TRBD1 or TRBD2 (5 bases each). This CDR3 spans 15 amino acids. The germline V gene encodes CDR1 ENHRY and CDR2 SYGVKD.

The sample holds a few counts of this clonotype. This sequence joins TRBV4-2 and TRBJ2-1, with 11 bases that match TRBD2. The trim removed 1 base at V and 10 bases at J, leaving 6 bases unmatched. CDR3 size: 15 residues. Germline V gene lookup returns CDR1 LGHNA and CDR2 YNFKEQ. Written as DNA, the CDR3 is TGTGCCAGCAGCCAAGCGCTAGCGGGAGGTCTAGAGCAGTTCTTC. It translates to CASSQALAGGLEQFF.

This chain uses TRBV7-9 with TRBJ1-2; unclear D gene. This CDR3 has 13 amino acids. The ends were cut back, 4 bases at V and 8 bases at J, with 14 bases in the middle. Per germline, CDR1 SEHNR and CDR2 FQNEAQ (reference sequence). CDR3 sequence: CASSSEGIEGYTF. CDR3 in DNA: TGTGCCAGCAGCTCGGAGGGAATAGAAGGCTACACCTTC.

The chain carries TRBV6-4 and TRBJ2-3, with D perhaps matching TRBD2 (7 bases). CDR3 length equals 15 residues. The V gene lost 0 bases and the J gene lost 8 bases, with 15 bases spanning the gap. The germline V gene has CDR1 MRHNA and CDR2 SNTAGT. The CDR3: CASSDSAGASGTQYF. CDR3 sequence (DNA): TGTGCCAGCAGTGACTCGGCGGGGGCTAGTGGTACGCAGTATTTT.

CDR3 protein: CASSRPGTYNEQFF. The DNA of the CDR3 is TGTGCCAGCAGCCGACCGGGGACCTACAATGAGCAGTTCTTC. The chain carries TRBV7-2 and TRBJ2-1, with a tentative D call TRBD2 (5 bases). V lost 5 bases, J lost 2 bases, and 10 bases lay in between. CDR1 is SGHTA and CDR2 is FQGNSA in the germline V gene. The CDR3 consists of 14 residues.

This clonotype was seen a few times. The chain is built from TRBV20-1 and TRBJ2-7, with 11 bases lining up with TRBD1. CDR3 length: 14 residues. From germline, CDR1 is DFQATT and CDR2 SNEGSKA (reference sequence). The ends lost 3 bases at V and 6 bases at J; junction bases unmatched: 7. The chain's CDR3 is CSASQDRGLVEQYF. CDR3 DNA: TGCAGTGCTAGTCAGGACAGGGGGCTAGTCGAGCAGTACTTC.

The CDR3 loop reads CAWSRTAATNEKLFF. The CDR3 nucleotides are TGTGCCTGGAGTCGGACCGCAGCAACTAATGAAAAACTGTTTTTT. The chain links TRBV30 to TRBJ1-4; D is uncertain. This CDR3 is built from 15 residues. Trimming removed 2 bases at V and 0 bases at J, with 10 bases between. Germline loops: CDR1 GTSNPN, CDR2 SVGIG (reference sequence).

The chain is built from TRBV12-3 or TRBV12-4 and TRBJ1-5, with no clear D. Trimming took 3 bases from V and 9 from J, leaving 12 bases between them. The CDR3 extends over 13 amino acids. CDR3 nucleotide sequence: TGTGCCAGCAGTTTGGACCTAGACCGGCCCCAGCATTTT. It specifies CASSLDLDRPQHF.

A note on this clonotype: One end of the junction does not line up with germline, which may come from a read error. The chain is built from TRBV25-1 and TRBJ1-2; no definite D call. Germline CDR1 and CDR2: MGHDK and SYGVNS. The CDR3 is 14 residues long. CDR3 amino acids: CAGSGRYSPSGYTF. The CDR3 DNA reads TGTGCCGGCAGCGGTCGGTATAGCCCTTCTGGCTACACCTTC.

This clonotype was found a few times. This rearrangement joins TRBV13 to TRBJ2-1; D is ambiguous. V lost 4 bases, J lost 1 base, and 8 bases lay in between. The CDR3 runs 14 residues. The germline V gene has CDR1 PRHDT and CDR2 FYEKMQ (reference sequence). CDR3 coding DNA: TGTGCCAGCAGCTCCCAGGCGTCCTACAATGAGCAGTTCTTC. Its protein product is CASSSQASYNEQFF.

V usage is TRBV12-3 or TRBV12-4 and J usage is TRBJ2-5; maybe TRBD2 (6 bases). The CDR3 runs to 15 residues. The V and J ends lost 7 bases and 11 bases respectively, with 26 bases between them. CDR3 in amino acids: CASTPMTSLSNEQYF. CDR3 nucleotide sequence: TGTGCCAGCACCCCAATGACTAGTTTAAGCAATGAGCAGTACTTC.

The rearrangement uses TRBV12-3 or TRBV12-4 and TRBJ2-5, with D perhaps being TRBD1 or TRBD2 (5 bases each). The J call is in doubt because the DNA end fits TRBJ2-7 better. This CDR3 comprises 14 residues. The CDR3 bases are TGTGCCAGCAGACCCGGGACGGACGTATACGAGCAGTACTTC. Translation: CASRPGTDVYEQYF.

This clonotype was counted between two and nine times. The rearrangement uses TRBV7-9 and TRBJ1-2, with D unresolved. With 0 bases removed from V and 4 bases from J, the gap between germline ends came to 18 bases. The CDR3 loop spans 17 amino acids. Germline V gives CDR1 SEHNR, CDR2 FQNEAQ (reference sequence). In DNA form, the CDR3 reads TGTGCCAGCAGCTTAGCCGTATCACCTTCACTTCGCTATGGCTACACCTTC. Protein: CASSLAVSPSLRYGYTF.

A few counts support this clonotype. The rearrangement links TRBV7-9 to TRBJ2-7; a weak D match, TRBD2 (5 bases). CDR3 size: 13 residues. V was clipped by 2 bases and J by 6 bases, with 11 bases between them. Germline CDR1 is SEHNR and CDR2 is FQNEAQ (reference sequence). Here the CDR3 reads CASSLQSSGEQYF. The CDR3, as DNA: TGTGCCAGCAGCTTACAGAGCAGCGGCGAGCAGTACTTC. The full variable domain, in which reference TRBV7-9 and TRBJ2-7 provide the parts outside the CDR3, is DTGVSQNPRHKITKRGQNVTFRCDPISEHNRLYWYRQTLGQGPEFLTYFQNEAQLEKSRLLSDRFSAERPKGSFSTLEIQRTEQGDSAMYLCASSLQSSGEQYFGPGTRLTVT.

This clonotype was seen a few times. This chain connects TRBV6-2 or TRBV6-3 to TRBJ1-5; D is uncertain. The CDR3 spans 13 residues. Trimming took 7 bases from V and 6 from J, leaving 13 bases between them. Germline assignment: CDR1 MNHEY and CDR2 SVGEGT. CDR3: CASTRLEVQPQHF. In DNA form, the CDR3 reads TGTGCCAGCACCCGACTAGAGGTTCAGCCCCAGCATTTT.